This entry lists 10 T cell receptor beta chains sequenced from one sample in a study of T cells in Graves' hyperthyroidism and ophthalmopathy. Amplified regions were TCR beta CDR3 sequences from RNA transcripts. During a first-round RT-PCR of the TCR CDR3, the HTBI primer set was used. TCRdb fed the multiplex PCR reads into MiXCR, producing one record per CDR3 protein. The sample holds approximately 270,000 distinct CDR3 sequences, less than 15% seen once. The sample comprised blood. The receptor set was obtained from a woman between 40 and 50 years old with Graves' hyperthyroidism that later progressed to Graves' ophthalmopathy.

This clonotype came up many times. The gene calls are TRBV3-1 and TRBJ1-4; 8 bases are shared with TRBD1. Germline V CDR1 and CDR2: LGHDT, YNNKEL (reference sequence). The CDR3 covers 15 residues. V dropped 2 bases and J dropped 5; count of bases not matched to a gene: 4. DNA for the CDR3: TGTGCCAGCAGCCAACCCAGGGGGCAAAATGAAAAACTGTTTTTT. Its protein product is CASSQPRGQNEKLFF.

This sequence joins TRBV11-2 and TRBJ2-1; D remains unclear. CDR1 SGHAT and CDR2 FQNNGV come from the germline V gene. The CDR3 runs 15 residues. V lost 2 bases, J lost 4 bases, and 12 bases lay in between. CDR3 region: CASSLLSLLYNEQFF. The CDR3 nucleotides read TGTGCCAGCAGCTTATTAAGTTTACTATACAATGAGCAGTTCTTC.

This clonotype was detected only a few times. Sequence at one end of the junction differs from germline and may be a read error. The genes are TRBV20-1 and TRBJ2-1; 11 positions agree with TRBD2. The CDR3 loop spans 16 amino acids. Germline V CDR1 and CDR2: DFQATT, SNEGSKA (reference sequence). The CDR3 bases are TGCAGTGCGAGAGCGCCGGGACTAGCGGCGATCAATGAGCAGTTCTTC. Protein: CSARAPGLAAINEQFF.

The chain recombines TRBV7-4 with TRBJ1-2; the D gene is possibly TRBD1 (5 bases). Trimming cost V 5 bases and J 2 bases, with 15 bases left between them. From germline, CDR1 is SGHVT and CDR2 SQSDAQ. The CDR3 contains 15 residues. Here the CDR3 reads CASSVGAQENYGYTF. CDR3 sequence (DNA): TGTGCCAGCAGCGTCGGGGCCCAGGAGAACTATGGCTACACCTTC. Drawing the rest from reference TRBV7-4 and TRBJ1-2, the complete variable domain is GAGVSQSPRYKVAKRGRDVALRCDSISGHVTLYWYRQTLGQGSEVLTYSQSDAQRDKSGRPSGRFSAERPERSVSTLKIQRTEQGDSAVYLCASSVGAQENYGYTFGSGTRLTVV.

This clonotype was counted at least ten times. The J gene is TRBJ2-7, the V gene TRBV25-1; 10 bases map to TRBD2. V lost 3 bases to trimming and J lost 5 bases; unmatched junction nucleotides: 7. There are 15 residues in the CDR3. Germline V gene sequence: CDR1 MGHDK, CDR2 SYGVNS. The CDR3 sequence is CASSDPGLALDEQYF. The CDR3, as DNA: TGTGCCAGCAGTGATCCGGGACTAGCGCTCGACGAGCAGTACTTC.

This clonotype was seen at least ten times. This chain links TRBV6-2 or TRBV6-3 with TRBJ1-4; maybe TRBD1 (5 bases). The CDR3 length is 14 residues. The germline V gene has CDR1 MNHEY and CDR2 SVGEGT. The CDR3 nucleotides read TGTGCAAAAGGGGTCCAGGGCGTTAATGAAAAACTGTTTTTT. Protein sequence: CAKGVQGVNEKLFF.

The table lists this clonotype with many counts. The rearrangement links TRBV19 to TRBJ2-2, with 10 bases that match TRBD2. V gave up 4 bases and J gave up 6 bases; unmatched junction bases: 2. Germline V gene lookup returns CDR1 LNHDA and CDR2 SQIVND (reference sequence). The CDR3 totals 14 residues. The CDR3 coding sequence is TGTGCCAGTAGTACGCTAGCGGGAGCCGGGGAGCTGTTTTTT. Translation gives CASSTLAGAGELFF. The whole variable domain, filled in from reference TRBV19 and TRBJ2-2, reads DGGITQSPKYLFRKEGQNVTLSCEQNLNHDAMYWYRQDPGQGLRLIYYSQIVNDFQKGDIAEGYSVSREKKESFPLTVTSAQKNPTAFYLCASSTLAGAGELFFGEGSRLTVL.

In the case of this clonotype: A much larger clone differs from this one at a single base, so this may be a read error. The rearrangement joins TRBV20-1 to TRBJ1-1; D gene ambiguous. Germline lookup yields CDR1 DFQATT and CDR2 SNEGSKA (reference sequence). The CDR3 spans 17 residues. CDR3 nucleotides: TGCAGTGCTGGAGATCACCAGGACGGACTAAAGAACGCTGAAGCTTTCTTT. This sequence encodes CSAGDHQDGLKNAEAFF.

The V and J genes are TRBV9 and TRBJ2-6; D remains unclear. Germline V CDR1 and CDR2: SGDLS, YYNGEE. The V and J ends lost 4 bases and 2 bases respectively, with 10 bases between them. The CDR3 spans 15 residues. This chain's CDR3 is CASSTRMAGANVLTF. The CDR3 DNA sequence: TGTGCCAGCAGCACCCGGATGGCTGGGGCCAACGTCCTGACTTTC.

This chain joins TRBV11-2 and TRBJ2-7, with D possibly TRBD1 on 5 matching bases. The CDR3 spans 14 residues. CDR1 and CDR2 (germline): SGHAT, FQNNGV. V was pared by 0 bases and J by 10 bases, with 16 bases between. DNA of the CDR3: TGTGCCAGCAGCTTAGATCGACAGAGCTACTATCAGTACTTC. This translates into CASSLDRQSYYQYF.